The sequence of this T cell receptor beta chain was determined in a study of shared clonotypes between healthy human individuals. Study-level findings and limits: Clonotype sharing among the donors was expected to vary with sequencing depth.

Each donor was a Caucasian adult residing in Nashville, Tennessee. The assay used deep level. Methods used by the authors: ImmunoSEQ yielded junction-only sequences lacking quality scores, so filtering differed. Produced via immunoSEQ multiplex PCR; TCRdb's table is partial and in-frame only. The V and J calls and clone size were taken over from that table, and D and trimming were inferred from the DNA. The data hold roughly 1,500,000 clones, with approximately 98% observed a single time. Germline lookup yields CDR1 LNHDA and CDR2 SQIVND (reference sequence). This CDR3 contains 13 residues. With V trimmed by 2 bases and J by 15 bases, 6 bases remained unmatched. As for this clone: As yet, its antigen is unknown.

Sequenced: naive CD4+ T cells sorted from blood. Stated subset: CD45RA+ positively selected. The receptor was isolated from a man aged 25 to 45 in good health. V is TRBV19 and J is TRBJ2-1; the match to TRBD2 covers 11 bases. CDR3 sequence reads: CASSIKGTSGAFF. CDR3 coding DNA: TGTGCCAGTAGTATAAAGGGGACTAGCGGCGCGTTCTTC. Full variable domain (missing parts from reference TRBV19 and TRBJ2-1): DGGITQSPKYLFRKEGQNVTLSCEQNLNHDAMYWYRQDPGQGLRLIYYSQIVNDFQKGDIAEGYSVSREKKESFPLTVTSAQKNPTAFYLCASSIKGTSGAFFGPGTRLTVL.